The 25 T cell receptor beta chains below all came from one sample that was sequenced in a study of CD8+CD57+ T cells in acquired aplastic anemia (dated by TCRdb to 2017 to 2018). TCRdb shows the sequencer as Illumina HiSeq 2000. Profiling of TCR beta VDJ combinations and CDR3 sequences used genomic DNA as the template. TCRdb trimmed the raw reads at Q25, called clones with MiXCR and kept productive beta chains. Rows matching on CDR3 protein sequence are summarized as one entry with the most common DNA and genes. Counted in this sample were just over 200,000 distinct CDR3 sequences; 60% to 80% of them appeared once. Roughly three fifths of the sample comes from the top ten. Flow cytometry had shown CD8+CD57+ cell expansion in the patients selected for sequencing. Sequencing used sorted CD4+, CD8+, or CD8+CD57+ T cells (not recorded which) from PBMCs. These receptors all stem from a human donor with aplastic anemia.

Remarks on this clonotype: At one end, the junction sequence differs from germline, possibly due to a read error. The chain links TRBV24-1 to TRBJ2-1; either TRBD1 or TRBD2 may supply D (5 bases each). There are 16 residues in the CDR3. Germline lookup yields CDR1 KGHDR and CDR2 SFDVKD. The DNA for the CDR3 is TGTGCCACCAGTGAAGCCGAGTGGGGGTCCTACAACGAGCAGTTCTTC. It encodes CATSEAEWGSYNEQFF.

Comment on this clonotype: One end of the junction does not line up with germline, which may come from a read error. The chain recombines TRBV30 with TRBJ2-5; 9 bases are a match to TRBD2. The CDR3 runs 16 residues. CDR1 and CDR2 from the germline V gene are GTSNPN and SVGIG (reference sequence). The CDR3 region has the DNA TGTGCCCGGAGTGCTCCCAATAGCGGGAGAGGAGAGACCCAGTACTTC. Its translation is CARSAPNSGRGETQYF. The full variable domain, its missing parts supplied by reference TRBV30 and TRBJ2-5, is SQTIHQWPATLVQPVGSPLSLECTVEGTSNPNLYWYRQAAGRGLQLLFYSVGIGQISSEVPQNLSASRPQDRQFILSSKKLLLSDSGFYLCARSAPNSGRGETQYFGPGTRLLVL.

The table lists this clonotype with many counts. The gene calls are TRBV24-1 and TRBJ2-1; 13 bases map to TRBD2. The CDR3 extends over 18 amino acids. The J segment lost 7 bases and the V segment lost 3 bases, leaving 11 bases of the junction unmatched. Germline V gene lookup returns CDR1 KGHDR and CDR2 SFDVKD. The CDR3 loop reads CATSDTNTGTSGANEQFF. Here the CDR3 DNA reads TGTGCCACCAGTGATACGAACACCGGGACTAGCGGGGCGAATGAGCAGTTCTTC.

The rearrangement joins TRBV29-1 to TRBJ1-2; 10 positions agree with TRBD1. The CDR3 is 13 residues long. Trimming at V came to 6 bases and at J to 4 bases, leaving 5 bases not matched to a gene. The germline V gene encodes CDR1 SQVTM and CDR2 ANQGSEA. The CDR3 DNA follows: TGCAGCGTCTCGTGGACAGGGGGCTATGGCTACACCTTC. Translation: CSVSWTGGYGYTF.

The rearrangement links TRBV6-6 to TRBJ2-7; 11 positions agree with TRBD1. The V gene end was trimmed by 0 bases and the J gene end by 0 bases; junction bases not matched to a gene: 13. The CDR3 extends over 20 amino acids. The germline V gene encodes CDR1 MNHNY and CDR2 SVGAGI (reference sequence). CDR3 nucleotide sequence: TGTGCCAGCAGTTACTCCGGACAGGGGGCGGGGACAGGTAGCTCCTACGAGCAGTACTTC. Protein: CASSYSGQGAGTGSSYEQYF.

This rearrangement joins TRBV29-1 to TRBJ2-7; TRBD2 agrees at 7 bases. The CDR3 runs 14 residues. The germline gives CDR1 SQVTM, CDR2 ANQGSEA. V lost 6 bases, J lost 7 bases, and 15 bases stayed unmatched. DNA for the CDR3: TGCAGCGTCGCTAGTTACCTCCGGGGGGAAGAGCAGTACTTC. Protein product: CSVASYLRGEEQYF.

The chain joins TRBV15 to TRBJ1-5, with a weak D call TRBD1 (5 bases). This CDR3 has 15 amino acids. V was clipped by 1 base and J by 4 bases, with 11 bases between them. Germline V gives CDR1 LNHNV, CDR2 YYDKDF (reference sequence). The CDR3 loop reads CATSRARGENQPQHF. The CDR3 DNA reads as TGTGCCACCAGCAGAGCGAGAGGGGAAAATCAGCCCCAGCATTTT.

This clonotype was observed once. The chain is built from TRBV29-1 and TRBJ2-2; D is unclear. The CDR3 runs 12 residues. The ends were cut back, 5 bases at V and 4 bases at J, with 8 bases in the middle. In germline, CDR1 is SQVTM, CDR2 ANQGSEA. The DNA of the CDR3 is TGCAGCGTTTTCACGTCCACCGGGGAGCTGTTTTTT. Amino acids: CSVFTSTGELFF.

In nucleotides, the CDR3 is TGTGCCAGCAGAGGACAGGGGCTTAACACTGAAGCTTTCTTT. Translation gives CASRGQGLNTEAFF. The chain uses TRBV2 and TRBJ1-1; 9 bases are shared with TRBD1. The junction had 4 bases not matched to a gene; V was cut back by 6 bases and J by 2 bases. The CDR3 runs 14 residues. Per germline, CDR1 SNHLY and CDR2 FYNNEI.

The rearrangement links TRBV7-9 to TRBJ2-3; the match to TRBD2 covers 14 bases. The CDR3 totals 16 residues. J was trimmed by 4 bases and V by 3 bases; bases with no gene match: 3. The germline V gene has CDR1 SEHNR and CDR2 FQNEAQ (reference sequence). CDR3 in amino acids: CASSLGLAGESDTQYF. The CDR3 coding sequence is TGTGCCAGCAGCTTGGGACTAGCGGGAGAATCAGATACGCAGTATTTT. Complete variable domain (other parts from reference TRBV7-9 and TRBJ2-3): DTGVSQNPRHKITKRGQNVTFRCDPISEHNRLYWYRQTLGQGPEFLTYFQNEAQLEKSRLLSDRFSAERPKGSFSTLEIQRTEQGDSAMYLCASSLGLAGESDTQYFGPGTRLTVL.

This sequence joins TRBV7-9 and TRBJ2-1, with D perhaps matching TRBD2 (5 bases). In germline, CDR1 is SEHNR, CDR2 FQNEAQ (reference sequence). The CDR3 is 17 amino acids. Trimming stripped 2 bases from V and 0 bases from J, with 14 bases between. DNA of the CDR3: TGTGCCAGCAGCTTAAATGGTGGGAGTGGCTCCTACAATGAGCAGTTCTTC. Translated: CASSLNGGSGSYNEQFF.

As for this clonotype: The junction and the germline gene differ at one end; a read error may be behind it. The rearrangement uses TRBV5-1 and TRBJ2-1, with TRBD2 as a possible D gene (5 bases). This CDR3 region has 14 residues. Germline V CDR1 and CDR2: SGHRS, YFSETQ. This CDR3 reads CASSLGRPRDERFF. Written as DNA, the CDR3 is TGCGCCAGCAGCTTGGGTCGACCGAGGGATGAGCGGTTCTTC.

The rearrangement uses TRBV24-1 and TRBJ2-3; 8 nucleotides agree with TRBD1. Germline values: CDR1 KGHDR, CDR2 SFDVKD. The V gene end was trimmed by 3 bases and the J gene end by 1 base; junction bases not matched to a gene: 5. This CDR3 has 16 residues. DNA for the CDR3: TGTGCCACCAGTGATCCGGGACAGGTTGGCACAGATACGCAGTATTTT. Translating it yields CATSDPGQVGTDTQYF.

This chain joins TRBV2 and TRBJ2-3; D possibly corresponds to TRBD1 (6 bases). Germline V gene lookup returns CDR1 SNHLY and CDR2 FYNNEI. The V end was cut by 5 bases, the J end by 0 bases, with 12 bases between. The CDR3 totals 15 residues. CDR3 loop: CASSTGTPSTDTQYF. CDR3 sequence (DNA): TGTGCCAGCAGTACCGGGACACCCAGCACAGATACGCAGTATTTT.

The chain combines TRBV7-3 with TRBJ2-3; D is uncertain. The CDR3 has 13 amino acids. CDR1 and CDR2 from the germline V gene are SGHTA and FQGTGA. V lost 2 bases and J lost 8, with 11 bases in between. CDR3 amino acids: CASSLAPSGTQYF. The CDR3 DNA sequence: TGTGCCAGCAGCTTAGCTCCGTCGGGTACGCAGTATTTT.

Remarks on this clonotype: A read error may account for a junction end that differs from germline. This chain uses TRBV19 with TRBJ1-2, with a tentative D call TRBD1 (6 bases). The CDR3 is made up of 18 amino acids. Germline CDR1 and CDR2: LNHDA and SQIVND (reference sequence). Here the CDR3 reads CASSLYRDTSTGDYGFTF. CDR3 sequence (DNA): TGTGCCAGTAGTCTCTACCGGGACACCTCCACCGGCGACTATGGCTTCACCTTC.

This clonotype was seen a few times. The DNA for the CDR3 is TGTGCCAGCAGCTTAAGGATTTTTGGGCGGGGACTAGCCTACAATGAGCAGTTCTTC. This sequence encodes CASSLRIFGRGLAYNEQFF. This chain uses TRBV7-6 with TRBJ2-1; 8 nucleotides agree with TRBD2. The CDR3 is 19 residues long. CDR1 and CDR2 from the germline V gene are SGHVS and FNYEAQ. The V gene end was trimmed by 2 bases and the J gene end by 2 bases; junction bases not matched to a gene: 14.

The chain uses TRBV20-1 and TRBJ2-7, with TRBD2 identical over 10 bases. In germline, CDR1 is DFQATT, CDR2 SNEGSKA (reference sequence). With 1 base clipped from V and 3 bases from J, the junction kept 6 bases outside the gene matches. The CDR3 runs to 15 residues. CDR3 sequence: CSARASGGPNYEQYF. CDR3 nucleotides: TGCAGTGCTAGAGCTAGCGGGGGACCCAACTACGAGCAGTACTTC.

The chain is built from TRBV5-1 and TRBJ2-7; D remains unclear. V was shortened by 0 bases and J by 6 bases, with 13 bases between the two germline ends. CDR1 is SGHRS and CDR2 is YFSETQ in the germline V gene. This CDR3 contains 14 residues. CDR3 sequence: CASSLVGLDSEQYF. The CDR3 coding sequence is TGCGCCAGCAGCTTGGTGGGTCTCGACTCCGAGCAGTACTTC.

V and J are TRBV19 and TRBJ2-1; 10 bases map to TRBD2. The junction had 3 bases not matched to a gene; V was cut back by 2 bases and J by 5 bases. Germline V gene lookup returns CDR1 LNHDA and CDR2 SQIVND (reference sequence). The CDR3 is 15 residues long. The DNA of the CDR3 is TGTGCCAGTAGTATAACTAGCGGGAAACACAATGAGCAGTTCTTC. Protein: CASSITSGKHNEQFF.

This clonotype was seen a single time. The chain employs TRBV2 and TRBJ2-3, with D perhaps matching TRBD1 or TRBD2 (5 bases each). The CDR3 sequence is 15 residues long. Trimming removed 4 bases at V and 0 bases at J, with 11 bases between. Germline V gene lookup returns CDR1 SNHLY and CDR2 FYNNEI. CDR3 DNA: TGTGCCAGCAGTGGTGGGGACCATAGCACAGATACGCAGTATTTT. Protein sequence: CASSGGDHSTDTQYF. The full variable domain, in which reference TRBV2 and TRBJ2-3 provide the parts outside the CDR3, is EPEVTQTPSHQVTQMGQEVILRCVPISNHLYFYWYRQILGQKVEFLVSFYNNEISEKSEIFDDQFSVERPDGSNFTLKIRSTKLEDSAMYFCASSGGDHSTDTQYFGPGTRLTVL.

This clonotype has just a few counts. This rearrangement joins TRBV6-4 to TRBJ2-1; 9 nucleotides align to TRBD2. This CDR3 contains 15 residues. V dropped 3 bases and J dropped 6; count of bases not matched to a gene: 6. CDR1 is MRHNA, CDR2 SNTAGT, per germline. For the CDR3, the DNA is TGTGCCAGCAGTGAGGGACTAGCCTTGCCCAATGAGCAGTTCTTC. Amino acids: CASSEGLALPNEQFF.

The chain combines TRBV19 with TRBJ2-5, with TRBD2 matching over 12 bases. The CDR3 length is 16 residues. The germline V gene encodes CDR1 LNHDA and CDR2 SQIVND (reference sequence). Germline trimming cut 4 bases from V and 2 bases from J; bases unmatched to any gene: 5. CDR3 protein: CASSRRTSGEQETQYF. Written as DNA, the CDR3 is TGTGCCAGTAGTAGACGGACTAGCGGGGAGCAAGAGACCCAGTACTTC.

The chain couples TRBV7-9 to TRBJ1-2; 7 bases fit TRBD1. In germline, CDR1 is SEHNR, CDR2 FQNEAQ (reference sequence). The CDR3 is made up of 13 amino acids. V dropped 5 bases and J dropped 6; count of bases not matched to a gene: 6. The CDR3 DNA sequence: TGTGCCAGCAGCCAGGGCAGGGGGGATGGCTACACCTTC. Translation: CASSQGRGDGYTF. Filled out from reference TRBV7-9 and TRBJ1-2, the complete variable domain reads DTGVSQNPRHKITKRGQNVTFRCDPISEHNRLYWYRQTLGQGPEFLTYFQNEAQLEKSRLLSDRFSAERPKGSFSTLEIQRTEQGDSAMYLCASSQGRGDGYTFGSGTRLTVV.

The CDR3 reads CASKGLATNEKLFF. The CDR3 DNA is TGTGCCAGCAAAGGGCTAGCAACTAATGAAAAACTGTTTTTT. The chain employs TRBV2 and TRBJ1-4, with D unclear. Trimming shortened V by 7 bases and J by 0 bases, and 9 bases separated the two germline ends. Per germline, CDR1 SNHLY and CDR2 FYNNEI. This CDR3 contains 14 residues.